These 17 T cell receptor beta chains were all obtained from the same sample, sequenced in a study of blood T cell repertoires in COVID-19. Sequencing used immunoSEQ multiplex PCR; TCRdb keeps in-frame clones, though not all of them. The repertoire consists of about 320,000 clones, with 75% to 90% occurring once and the leading ten covering about 5%. Source material: PBMCs or T cells enriched from blood (not recorded which). The receptors stem from a man aged 55 to 70 who had recovered from COVID-19.

The V gene is TRBV29-1, the J gene TRBJ2-7, with 7 bases matching TRBD1. Trimming at V came to 4 bases and at J to 6 bases, leaving 9 bases not matched to a gene. This CDR3 has 13 residues. Germline loops: CDR1 SQVTM, CDR2 ANQGSEA. Here the CDR3 reads CSVGRDRNSEQYF. In nucleotides, the CDR3 is TGCAGCGTTGGACGGGACAGAAACTCCGAGCAGTACTTC.

Written as DNA, the CDR3 is TGTGCCAGTAGTCGACAGGGAAACTATCAGCCCCAGCATTTT. Translation: CASSRQGNYQPQHF. V is TRBV19 and J is TRBJ1-5; 7 bases are a match to TRBD1. Germline CDR1 and CDR2: LNHDA and SQIVND (reference sequence). V was clipped by 5 bases and J by 5 bases; unmatched bases: 6. The CDR3 has 14 amino acids.

The J gene is TRBJ1-5, the V gene TRBV28; 12 nucleotides align to TRBD1. The CDR3 covers 20 residues. CDR1 MDHEN and CDR2 SYDVKM come from the germline V gene. The junction had 14 bases not matched to a gene; V was cut back by 4 bases and J by 1 base. The CDR3 DNA reads as TGTGCCAGCAGTTCCCCCTTTTGGGGACAGGGGGCGATGAGCAATCAGCCCCAGCATTTT. As protein: CASSSPFWGQGAMSNQPQHF.

This clone was seen once. The chain is built from TRBV24-1 and TRBJ2-1, with 9 bases that match TRBD2. Germline V gene lookup returns CDR1 KGHDR and CDR2 SFDVKD. The CDR3 has 16 amino acids. Trimming took 3 bases from V and 4 from J; bases not matched to a gene: 6. The DNA for the CDR3 is TGTGCCACCAGTGATGCCTTAGCGGGAGCTTACAATGAGCAGTTCTTC. Its protein is CATSDALAGAYNEQFF.

The rearrangement joins TRBV5-1 to TRBJ1-4, with 7 bases identical to TRBD1. Germline V gene lookup returns CDR1 SGHRS and CDR2 YFSETQ. The CDR3 consists of 14 residues. V shed 4 bases and J 3 bases; nucleotides not matched to a gene: 3. CDR3 sequence reads: CASSRDRPNEKLFF. The CDR3, as DNA: TGCGCCAGCAGCCGGGACAGACCTAATGAAAAACTGTTTTTT.

The rearrangement joins TRBV28 to TRBJ1-1; 7 bases align to TRBD1. CDR3 length: 15 amino acids. V gave up 9 bases and J gave up 4 bases; unmatched junction bases: 14. Germline V CDR1 and CDR2: MDHEN, SYDVKM. The CDR3 nucleotides read TGTGCCAGACTCCGGGAAGGGGGCCAGATCACTGAAGCTTTCTTT. Protein sequence: CARLREGGQITEAFF.

The chain employs TRBV19 and TRBJ1-2; D not resolved. This CDR3 is built from 12 residues. V lost 5 bases and J 1 base, leaving 5 bases between the germline ends. Germline V lookup: CDR1 LNHDA, CDR2 SQIVND (reference sequence). The CDR3 is CASSSGNYGYTF. As DNA, the CDR3 is TGTGCCAGTAGTTCGGGTAACTATGGCTACACCTTC.

CDR3 sequence reads: CASSLQGVGGYTF. CDR3 in DNA: TGTGCCAGCAGCCTCCAGGGGGTGGGTGGCTACACCTTC. This chain uses TRBV11-2 with TRBJ1-2; 7 bases agree with TRBD1. V shed 5 bases, J shed 7 bases, and the junction held 7 bases outside the gene matches. Germline V lookup: CDR1 SGHAT, CDR2 FQNNGV. This CDR3 region has 13 residues.

V gene TRBV9 combines with J gene TRBJ2-1; possibly TRBD1 for D (6 bases). The CDR3 runs 14 residues. Deletions cut 4 bases from V and 3 bases from J, with 11 bases between. Germline loops: CDR1 SGDLS, CDR2 YYNGEE. CDR3 protein: CASSSNRVYNEQFF. In nucleotides, the CDR3 is TGTGCCAGCAGCTCCAACAGGGTCTACAATGAGCAGTTCTTC.

The V call is TRBV4-2, the J call TRBJ1-2, with 10 bases fitting TRBD1. Germline V lookup: CDR1 LGHNA, CDR2 YNFKEQ. Trimming cost V 3 bases and J 8 bases; bases outside gene matches: 18. The CDR3 runs 18 residues. As DNA, the CDR3 is TGTGCCAGCAGCCAGAAACCCGGGACAGGGGTCCCTTGGGGAGGCTACACCTTC. Translated: CASSQKPGTGVPWGGYTF.

This clone was seen a single time. The chain uses TRBV5-1 and TRBJ2-7, with TRBD1 matching 7 bases. This CDR3 has 14 residues. Germline-derived CDR1 and CDR2 are SGHRS and YFSETQ. V lost 2 bases, J lost 2 bases, and 4 bases stayed unmatched. CDR3 sequence: CASSFGQATYEQYF. CDR3 bases: TGCGCCAGCAGCTTTGGACAGGCTACCTACGAGCAGTACTTC.

The rearrangement links TRBV29-1 to TRBJ2-7, with D possibly TRBD1 on 6 matching bases. CDR3 length: 13 residues. V lost 4 bases to trimming and J lost 1 base, with 11 bases between them. Germline V gene data show CDR1 as SQVTM and CDR2 as ANQGSEA. The CDR3 DNA follows: TGCAGCGTTGGCACAGGGTATTCCTACGAGCAGTACTTC. Protein: CSVGTGYSYEQYF.

The chain employs TRBV7-3 and TRBJ2-3; 9 positions agree with TRBD2. The V gene end was trimmed by 5 bases and the J gene end by 1 base; junction bases not matched to a gene: 7. This CDR3 comprises 16 residues. Germline CDR1 reads SGHTA; CDR2 reads FQGTGA. This CDR3 is CASSGGTSTGTDTQYF. CDR3 in DNA: TGTGCCAGCAGCGGCGGGACTAGCACTGGCACAGATACGCAGTATTTT.

The chain links TRBV5-4 to TRBJ2-3, with D perhaps TRBD2 (5 bases). Germline-derived CDR1 and CDR2 are SGHNT and YYREEE (reference sequence). Trimming left V 0 bases short and J 1 base short, with 6 bases between. The CDR3 has 14 amino acids. As DNA, the CDR3 is TGTGCCAGCAGCTTGGGGCGGGGCACAGATACGCAGTATTTT. Residues: CASSLGRGTDTQYF.

The J gene is TRBJ2-2, the V gene TRBV6-1; 9 bases agree with TRBD2. Germline trimming cut 3 bases from V and 1 base from J; bases unmatched to any gene: 3. The germline V gene encodes CDR1 MNHNS and CDR2 SASEGT. The CDR3 is 16 amino acids. The CDR3 protein is CASSEREGLNTGELFF. DNA for the CDR3: TGTGCCAGCAGTGAGCGGGAGGGCCTGAACACCGGGGAGCTGTTTTTT.

The rearrangement joins TRBV7-8 to TRBJ2-2; 9 bases match TRBD1. The CDR3 loop spans 16 amino acids. CDR1 is SGHVS, CDR2 FQNEAQ, per germline. V trimming: 1 base; J trimming: 1 base; junction bases outside the gene matches: 1. The CDR3 coding sequence is TGTGCCAGCAGCTTAGAGGACAGGGGGAACACCGGGGAGCTGTTTTTT. Its protein product is CASSLEDRGNTGELFF.

The rearrangement joins TRBV10-3 to TRBJ2-5; 11 bases match TRBD2. In germline, CDR1 is ENHRY, CDR2 SYGVKD. V shed 0 bases and J 4 bases; nucleotides not matched to a gene: 13. CDR3 size: 19 residues. CDR3 sequence: CAISESSVAGGPGRETQYF. CDR3 coding DNA: TGTGCCATCAGTGAGTCGTCGGTAGCGGGAGGGCCGGGAAGAGAGACCCAGTACTTC.